This TCR beta chain is drawn from a study of shared clonotypes between healthy human individuals. Study observations and caveats: Non-shared clonotypes had lower generation probabilities than clonotypes shared by all four sorted-subset donors.

Regarding this clone: Its antigen is still unknown.

Deletions cut 5 bases from V and 5 bases from J, with 18 bases between. CDR3 size: 15 residues. CDR1 and CDR2 (germline): WNHNN, SYGVQD (reference sequence). Researchers divided each subset's genomic DNA evenly across several immunoSEQ plates. The data were produced by immunoSEQ multiplex PCR, yet TCRdb's version contains in-frame clones alone and is incomplete. The sample gives some 1,100,000 clones, around 78% of which show up once; approximately 0.5% is in the top ten. The chain carries TRBV10-1 and TRBJ1-1; no reliable D call. Sequences were obtained from memory CD4+ T cells from PBMCs. Described subset: CD45RA-negative fraction. The sequence derives from a man between 18 and 29 years old in good health. Some clones in this sample may be carry-over from other donors' samples. CDR3 bases: TGCGCCAGCAGTCCGGACCCTAGGTTGAGTACTGAAGCTTTCTTT. Its protein product is CASSPDPRLSTEAFF.